This T cell receptor (beta chain) derives from a study of CD8 T cells in ankylosing spondylitis. The CDR3 is 13 amino acids. With 3 bases removed from V and 6 bases from J, the gap between germline ends came to 9 bases. The germline CDR1 and CDR2 sequences are LGHNA and YNFKEQ. TCRdb fed the 5' RACE reads into MiXCR, producing one record per CDR3 protein. The sample consists of 200,000 to 250,000 distinct CDR3 sequences, approximately 30% of them appearing once. This receptor was obtained from a male donor with ankylosing spondylitis or in good health (not recorded which). The sample was blood, either unsorted or a sorted T cell fraction (not recorded which). The genes are TRBV4-2 and TRBJ2-1; tentatively, D is TRBD2 (5 bases). This chain's CDR3 is CASSHGGVNEQFF. DNA for the CDR3: TGTGCCAGCAGCCATGGAGGAGTCAATGAGCAGTTCTTC.